This T cell receptor beta chain was identified during a study of T cells in Graves' hyperthyroidism and ophthalmopathy. General study points: In the analysis, a 13 V-J model separated ophthalmopathy from stable hyperthyroidism.

PBMCs were sourced from more than 9 ml fresh peripheral blood. The table lists this clonotype with a few counts. Antigen specificity is unknown. RNA transcripts yielded amplified TCR beta CDR3 regions. Initially, a first-round RT-PCR of the TCR CDR3 employed the HTBI primer set. One entry per CDR3 protein, called by TCRdb with MiXCR from the multiplex PCR reads. This table has around 400,000 distinct CDR3 sequences, roughly 14% appearing once. The clonotype originates from a woman aged 18 to 35 with Graves' hyperthyroidism that later progressed to Graves' ophthalmopathy. Sequencing was done on a sample of blood.

The CDR3 spells CASSPPLSNSPLHF. In DNA, the CDR3 is TGTGCCAGCTCACCACCTCTGTCCAATTCACCCCTCCACTTT. The rearrangement links TRBV18 to TRBJ1-6; D call uncertain. Germline CDR1 and CDR2: KGHSH and LQKENI. V lost 0 bases and J 7 bases, leaving 7 bases between the germline ends. This CDR3 is 14 amino acids long.